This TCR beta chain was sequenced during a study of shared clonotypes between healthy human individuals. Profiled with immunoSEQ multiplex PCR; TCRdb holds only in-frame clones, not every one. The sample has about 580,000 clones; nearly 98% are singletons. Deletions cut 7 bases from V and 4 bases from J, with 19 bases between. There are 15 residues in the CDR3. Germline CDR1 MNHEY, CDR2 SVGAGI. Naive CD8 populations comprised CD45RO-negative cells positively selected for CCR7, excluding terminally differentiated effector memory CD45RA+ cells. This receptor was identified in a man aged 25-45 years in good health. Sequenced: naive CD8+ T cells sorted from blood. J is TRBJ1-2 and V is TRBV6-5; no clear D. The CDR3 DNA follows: TGTGCCAGCAAAAGCCCGCAGGCTTCCTCCTATGGCTACACCTTC. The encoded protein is CASKSPQASSYGYTF.